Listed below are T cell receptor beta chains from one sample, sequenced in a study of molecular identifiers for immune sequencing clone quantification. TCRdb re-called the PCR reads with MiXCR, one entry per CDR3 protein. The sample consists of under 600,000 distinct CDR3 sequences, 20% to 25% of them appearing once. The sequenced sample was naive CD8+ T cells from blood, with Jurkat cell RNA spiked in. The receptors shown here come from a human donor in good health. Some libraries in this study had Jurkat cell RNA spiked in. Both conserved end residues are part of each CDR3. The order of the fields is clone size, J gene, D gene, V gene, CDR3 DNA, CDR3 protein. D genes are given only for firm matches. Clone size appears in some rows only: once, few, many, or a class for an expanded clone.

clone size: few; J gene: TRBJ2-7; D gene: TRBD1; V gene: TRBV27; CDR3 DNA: TGTGCCAGCAGTACACAGACAGGGGGCGACTTCTACGAGCAGTACTTC; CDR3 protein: CASSTQTGGDFYEQYF
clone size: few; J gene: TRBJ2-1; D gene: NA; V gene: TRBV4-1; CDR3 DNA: TGCGCCAGCAGCCAAGGAACTCACACAGCAGACTACAATGAGCAGTTCTTC; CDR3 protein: CASSQGTHTADYNEQFF
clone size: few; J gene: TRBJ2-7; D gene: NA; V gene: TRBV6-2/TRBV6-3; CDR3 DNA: TGTGCCAGCAGCCGGGACACCTCACTCTACGAGCAGTACTTC; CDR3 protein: CASSRDTSLYEQYF
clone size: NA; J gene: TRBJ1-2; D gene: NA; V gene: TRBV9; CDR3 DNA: TGTGCCAGCAGCGTAGGGGGGAGCGGCGGCTACACCTTC; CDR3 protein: CASSVGGSGGYTF
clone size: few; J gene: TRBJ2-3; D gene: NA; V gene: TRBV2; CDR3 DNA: TGTGCCAGCAGTGAAAGTCCGGGAGCACAGGGAGATACGCAGTATTTT; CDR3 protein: CASSESPGAQGDTQYF
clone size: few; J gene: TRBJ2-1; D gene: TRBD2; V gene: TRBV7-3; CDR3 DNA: TGTGCCAGCAGCATGACAGCGGGGGAGGGATTGAATGAGCAGTTCTTC; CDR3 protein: CASSMTAGEGLNEQFF
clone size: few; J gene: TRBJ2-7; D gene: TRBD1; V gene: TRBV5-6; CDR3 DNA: TGTGCCAGCAGCTTTGCAACAGGGGACGAGCAGTACTTC; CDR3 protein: CASSFATGDEQYF
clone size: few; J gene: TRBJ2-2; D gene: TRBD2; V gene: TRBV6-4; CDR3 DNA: TGTGCCAGCAGTGAAGTGTGGGGCGGCGCGGGAGTGGACACCGGGGAGCTGTTTTTT; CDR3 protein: CASSEVWGGAGVDTGELFF
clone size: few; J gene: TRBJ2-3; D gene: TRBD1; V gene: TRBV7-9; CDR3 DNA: TGTGCCAGCACCTGGGCGGACAGGGGATTCGGAGATACGCAGTATTTT; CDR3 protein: CASTWADRGFGDTQYF
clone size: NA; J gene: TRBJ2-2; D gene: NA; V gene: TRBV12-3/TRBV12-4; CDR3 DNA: TGTGCCAGCAGTTCCCTCATCGACACCGGGGAGCTGTTTTTT; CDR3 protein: CASSSLIDTGELFF
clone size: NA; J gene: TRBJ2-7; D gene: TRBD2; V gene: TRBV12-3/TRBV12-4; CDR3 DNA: TGTGCCAGCAGTCCGGGACTAGCAGAGCAGTACTTC; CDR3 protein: CASSPGLAEQYF
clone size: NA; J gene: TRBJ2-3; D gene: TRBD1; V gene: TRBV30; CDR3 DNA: TGTGCCTGGAGAGACAGGGATGTAACAGATACGCAGTATTTT; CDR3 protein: CAWRDRDVTDTQYF
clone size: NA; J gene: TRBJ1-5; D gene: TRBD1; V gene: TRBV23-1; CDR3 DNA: TGCGCCAACAGTCAAAATTGGGACAGGGGTTTAGATCAGCCCCAGCATTTT; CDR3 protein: CANSQNWDRGLDQPQHF